This TCR beta chain was sequenced for a study of blood T cell repertoires in COVID-19. Study information: Both acute and convalescent COVID-19 samples were obtained from the United States, Italy and Spain.

Authors' processing steps: Estimation of nucleated cell counts was performed using reference gene primer amplification. Using immunoSEQ multiplex PCR, the repertoire was profiled, and TCRdb retains in-frame clones only, with some absent. The DNA gave D and trimming, while V, J and clone size come from that table. The sample consists of about 160,000 clones, approximately 79% of them appearing once. From germline, CDR1 is LGHNA and CDR2 YNFKEQ. The CDR3 is made up of 15 amino acids. Trimming left V 4 bases short and J 0 bases short, with 9 bases between. The J gene is TRBJ1-4, the V gene TRBV4-2; D is uncertain. The sequenced sample consisted of peripheral blood. The source is a woman older than 75 with acute or convalescent COVID-19. CDR3: CASSRNSATNEKLFF. CDR3 bases: TGTGCCAGCAGCCGCAACAGTGCAACTAATGAAAAACTGTTTTTT.